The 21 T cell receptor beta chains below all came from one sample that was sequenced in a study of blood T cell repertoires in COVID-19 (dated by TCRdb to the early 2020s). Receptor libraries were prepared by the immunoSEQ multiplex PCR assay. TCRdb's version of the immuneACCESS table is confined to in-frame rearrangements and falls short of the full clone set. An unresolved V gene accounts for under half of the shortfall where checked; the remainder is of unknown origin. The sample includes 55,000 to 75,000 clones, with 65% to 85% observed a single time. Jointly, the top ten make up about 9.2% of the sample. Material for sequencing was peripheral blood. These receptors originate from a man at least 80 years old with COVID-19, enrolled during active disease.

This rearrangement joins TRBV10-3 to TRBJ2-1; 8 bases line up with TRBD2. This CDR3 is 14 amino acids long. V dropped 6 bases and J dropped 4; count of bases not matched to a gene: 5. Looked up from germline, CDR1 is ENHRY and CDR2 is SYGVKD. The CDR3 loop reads CAIRELAAYNEQFF. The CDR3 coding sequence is TGTGCCATCAGGGAACTAGCGGCTTACAATGAGCAGTTCTTC.

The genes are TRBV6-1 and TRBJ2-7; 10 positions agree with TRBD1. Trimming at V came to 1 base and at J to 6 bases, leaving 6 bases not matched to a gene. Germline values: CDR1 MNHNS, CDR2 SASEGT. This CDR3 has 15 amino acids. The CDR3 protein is CASSEGGTGAREQYF. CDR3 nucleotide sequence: TGTGCCAGCAGTGAAGGAGGGACAGGGGCTCGCGAGCAGTACTTC.

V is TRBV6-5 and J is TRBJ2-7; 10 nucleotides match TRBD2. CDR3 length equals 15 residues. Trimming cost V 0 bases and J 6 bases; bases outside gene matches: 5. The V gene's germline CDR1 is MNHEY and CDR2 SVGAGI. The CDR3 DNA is TGTGCCAGCAGTTACTCGAAAAGCGGGGGGGCCGAGCAGTACTTC. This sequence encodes CASSYSKSGGAEQYF.

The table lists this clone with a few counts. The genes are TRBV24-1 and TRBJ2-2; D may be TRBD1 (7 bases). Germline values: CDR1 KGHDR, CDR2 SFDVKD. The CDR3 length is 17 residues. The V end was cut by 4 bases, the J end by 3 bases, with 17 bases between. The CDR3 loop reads CATSDPGQPGDTGELFF. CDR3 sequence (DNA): TGTGCCACCAGTGACCCGGGACAGCCGGGGGACACCGGGGAGCTGTTTTTT.

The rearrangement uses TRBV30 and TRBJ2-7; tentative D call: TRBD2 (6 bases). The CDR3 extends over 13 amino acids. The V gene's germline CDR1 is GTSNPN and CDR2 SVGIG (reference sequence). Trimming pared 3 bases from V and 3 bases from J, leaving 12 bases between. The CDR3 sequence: CAWSREAGYEQYF. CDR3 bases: TGTGCCTGGAGCAGGGAGGCGGGCTACGAGCAGTACTTC.

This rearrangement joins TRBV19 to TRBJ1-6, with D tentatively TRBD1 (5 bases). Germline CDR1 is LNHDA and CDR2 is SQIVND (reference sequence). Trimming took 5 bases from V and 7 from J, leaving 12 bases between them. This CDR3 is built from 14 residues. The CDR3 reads CASSPQEGNSPLHF. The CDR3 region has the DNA TGTGCCAGTAGTCCACAGGAGGGGAATTCACCCCTCCACTTT.

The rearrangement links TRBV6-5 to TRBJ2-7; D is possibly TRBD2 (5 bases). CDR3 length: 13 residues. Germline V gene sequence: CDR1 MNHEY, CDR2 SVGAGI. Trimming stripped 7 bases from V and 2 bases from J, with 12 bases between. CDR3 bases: TGTGCCAGCACCCCGGCGGGTACCTACGAGCAGTACTTC. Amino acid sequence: CASTPAGTYEQYF.

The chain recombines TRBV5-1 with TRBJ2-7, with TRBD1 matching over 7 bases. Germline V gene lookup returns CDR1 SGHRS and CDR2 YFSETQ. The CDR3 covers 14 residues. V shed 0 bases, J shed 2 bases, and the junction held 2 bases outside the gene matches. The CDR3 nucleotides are TGCGCCAGCAGCTTGGGGGGACAGACCTACGAGCAGTACGTC. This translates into CASSLGGQTYEQYV.

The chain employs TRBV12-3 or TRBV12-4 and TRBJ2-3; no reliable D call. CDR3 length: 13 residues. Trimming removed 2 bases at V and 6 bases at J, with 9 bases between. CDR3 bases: TGTGCCAGCAGTTTAAGCTCAATCGATACGCAGTATTTT. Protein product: CASSLSSIDTQYF.

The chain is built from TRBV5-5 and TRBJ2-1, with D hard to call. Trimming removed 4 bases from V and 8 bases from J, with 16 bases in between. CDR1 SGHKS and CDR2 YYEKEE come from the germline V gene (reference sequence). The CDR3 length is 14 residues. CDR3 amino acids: CASSLLGPAHEQFF. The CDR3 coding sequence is TGTGCCAGCAGCCTCCTGGGCCCTGCACATGAGCAGTTCTTC.

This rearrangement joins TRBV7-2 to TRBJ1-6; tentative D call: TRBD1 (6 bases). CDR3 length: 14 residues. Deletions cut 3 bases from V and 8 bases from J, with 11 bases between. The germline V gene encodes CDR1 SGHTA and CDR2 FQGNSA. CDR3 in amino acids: CASSLDSQYSPLHF. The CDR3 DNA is TGTGCCAGCAGCTTGGACAGCCAATATTCACCCCTCCACTTT.

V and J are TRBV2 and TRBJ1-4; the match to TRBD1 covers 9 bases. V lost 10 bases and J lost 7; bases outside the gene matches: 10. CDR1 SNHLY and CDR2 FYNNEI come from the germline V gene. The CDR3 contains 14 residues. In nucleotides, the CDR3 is TGTGCCACCAAAGGAGGGACAGGGCTTGAAAAACTGTTTTTT. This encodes CATKGGTGLEKLFF.

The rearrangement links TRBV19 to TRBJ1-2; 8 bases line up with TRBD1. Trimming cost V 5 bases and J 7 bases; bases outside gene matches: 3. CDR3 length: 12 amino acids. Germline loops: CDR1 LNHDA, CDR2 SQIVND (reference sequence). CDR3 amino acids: CASSPGQGGYTF. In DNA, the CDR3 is TGTGCCAGTAGTCCTGGACAGGGTGGCTACACCTTC.

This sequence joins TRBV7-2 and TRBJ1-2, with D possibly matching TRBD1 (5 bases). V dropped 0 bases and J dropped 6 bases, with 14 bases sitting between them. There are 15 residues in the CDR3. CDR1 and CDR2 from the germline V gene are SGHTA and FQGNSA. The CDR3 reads CASSLAGQGGNGYTF. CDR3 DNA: TGTGCCAGCAGCTTAGCAGGGCAGGGAGGGAATGGCTACACCTTC.

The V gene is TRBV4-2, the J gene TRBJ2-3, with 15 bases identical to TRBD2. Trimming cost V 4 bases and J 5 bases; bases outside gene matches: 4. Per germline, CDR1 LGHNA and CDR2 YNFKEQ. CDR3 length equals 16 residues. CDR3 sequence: CASSRTSGGAGDTQYF. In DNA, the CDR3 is TGTGCCAGCAGCCGGACTAGCGGGGGGGCAGGAGATACGCAGTATTTT.

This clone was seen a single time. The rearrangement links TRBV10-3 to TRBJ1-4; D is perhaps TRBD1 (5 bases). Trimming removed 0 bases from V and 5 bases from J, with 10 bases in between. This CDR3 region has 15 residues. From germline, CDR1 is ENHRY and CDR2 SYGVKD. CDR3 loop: CAISESGEGNEKLFF. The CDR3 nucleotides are TGTGCCATCAGTGAGTCAGGGGAAGGGAATGAAAAACTGTTTTTT.

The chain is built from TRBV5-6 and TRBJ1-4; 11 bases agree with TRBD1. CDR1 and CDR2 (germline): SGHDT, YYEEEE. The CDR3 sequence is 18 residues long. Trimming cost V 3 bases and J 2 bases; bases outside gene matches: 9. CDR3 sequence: CASSSRTGGAVTNEKLFF. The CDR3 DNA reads TGTGCCAGCAGCTCTCGGACAGGGGGCGCGGTTACTAATGAAAAACTGTTTTTT.

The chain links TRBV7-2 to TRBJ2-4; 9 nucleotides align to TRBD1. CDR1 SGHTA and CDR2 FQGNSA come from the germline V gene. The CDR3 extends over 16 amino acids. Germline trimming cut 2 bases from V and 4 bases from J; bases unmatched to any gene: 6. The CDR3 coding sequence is TGTGCCAGCAGCTTAAGTACGGGACAGGGAAAAAACATTCAGTACTTC. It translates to CASSLSTGQGKNIQYF.

Written as DNA, the CDR3 is TGCGCCAGCAGTGAGTGTGGGCCCATGTTCTACGAGCAGTACTTC. This codes for CASSECGPMFYEQYF. V and J are TRBV10-1 and TRBJ2-7; D not certain. Per germline, CDR1 WNHNN and CDR2 SYGVQD (reference sequence). Trimming took off 1 base at V and 3 bases at J, with 13 bases between the two ends. The CDR3 is made up of 15 amino acids.

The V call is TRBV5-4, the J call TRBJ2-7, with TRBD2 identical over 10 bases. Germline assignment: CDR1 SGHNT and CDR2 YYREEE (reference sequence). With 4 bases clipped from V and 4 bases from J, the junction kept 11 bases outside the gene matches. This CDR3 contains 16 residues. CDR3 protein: CASSRWSGGAGYEQYF. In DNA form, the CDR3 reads TGTGCCAGCAGCCGATGGAGCGGGGGGGCAGGGTACGAGCAGTACTTC.

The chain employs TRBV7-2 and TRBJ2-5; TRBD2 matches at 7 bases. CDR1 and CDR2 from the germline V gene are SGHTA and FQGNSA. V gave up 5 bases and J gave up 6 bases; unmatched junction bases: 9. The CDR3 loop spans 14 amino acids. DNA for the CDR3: TGTGCCAGCAGCCCTTCTCTAGCGGAACAGACCCAGTACTTC. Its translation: CASSPSLAEQTQYF.